A single sample is the source of the 5 T cell receptor beta chains below, sequenced in a study of blood T cell repertoires in COVID-19. This table comes from immunoSEQ multiplex PCR, and its TCRdb copy is limited to in-frame clones, with some not included. Of hundreds of thousands of clones in the sample, 85% to 90% were seen once. The material sequenced was PBMCs or T cells enriched from blood (not recorded which). These TCRs come from a man aged 25-45 years who had recovered from COVID-19.

The chain uses TRBV28 and TRBJ2-3; no clear D gene. Germline CDR1 and CDR2: MDHEN and SYDVKM. V was clipped by 10 bases and J by 2 bases, with 16 bases between them. CDR3 length: 14 amino acids. The CDR3: CATTPARTTDTQYF. The CDR3 coding sequence is TGTGCCACCACCCCGGCTAGAACCACAGATACGCAGTATTTT.

This chain joins TRBV28 and TRBJ2-5; perhaps TRBD2 as D (6 bases). The V gene lost 6 bases and the J gene lost 5 bases, with 16 bases spanning the gap. Per germline, CDR1 MDHEN and CDR2 SYDVKM. The CDR3 sequence is 14 residues long. CDR3 nucleotide sequence: TGTGCCAGCAGCCCCGGCGACCGGGGGGAGACCCAGTACTTC. Protein: CASSPGDRGETQYF. The whole variable domain, filled in from reference TRBV28 and TRBJ2-5, reads DVKVTQSSRYLVKRTGEKVFLECVQDMDHENMFWYRQDPGLGLRLIYFSYDVKMKEKGDIPEGYSVSREKKERFSLILESASTNQTSMYLCASSPGDRGETQYFGPGTRLLVL.

The chain employs TRBV7-9 and TRBJ1-2; D ambiguous. The V and J ends lost 7 bases and 8 bases respectively, with 20 bases between them. CDR3 size: 14 residues. Looked up from germline, CDR1 is SEHNR and CDR2 is FQNEAQ (reference sequence). The CDR3 is CASTFGEGLMGYTF. CDR3 nucleotides: TGTGCCAGCACCTTTGGCGAGGGATTGATGGGCTACACCTTC.

The chain has TRBV6-5 and TRBJ2-7, with a tentative D call TRBD2 (5 bases). In germline, CDR1 is MNHEY, CDR2 SVGAGI. V was clipped by 6 bases and J by 2 bases, with 14 bases between them. The CDR3 covers 14 residues. The CDR3 coding sequence is TGTGCCAGCAGACAGTACATGAGGGCCTACGAGCAGTACTTC. The encoded protein is CASRQYMRAYEQYF.

This chain uses TRBV18 with TRBJ2-3; 12 nucleotides align to TRBD2. Germline V lookup: CDR1 KGHSH, CDR2 LQKENI. The CDR3 has 16 residues. V gave up 4 bases and J gave up 3 bases; unmatched junction bases: 5. This CDR3 is CASSLLAGGRTDTQYF. CDR3 DNA: TGTGCCAGCTCACTGCTAGCGGGAGGGAGGACAGATACGCAGTATTTT.